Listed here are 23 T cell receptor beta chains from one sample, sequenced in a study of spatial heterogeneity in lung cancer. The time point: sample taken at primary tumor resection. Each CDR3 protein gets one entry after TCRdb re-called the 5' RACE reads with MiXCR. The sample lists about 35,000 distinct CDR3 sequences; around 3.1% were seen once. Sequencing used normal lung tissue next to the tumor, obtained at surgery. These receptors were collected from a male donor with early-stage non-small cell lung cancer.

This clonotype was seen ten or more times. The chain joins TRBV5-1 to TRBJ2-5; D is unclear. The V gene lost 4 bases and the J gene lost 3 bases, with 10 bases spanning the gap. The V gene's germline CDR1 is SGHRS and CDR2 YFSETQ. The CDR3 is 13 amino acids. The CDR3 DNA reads TGCGCCAGCAGCCAACTCTCCGAAGAGACCCAGTACTTC. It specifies CASSQLSEETQYF.

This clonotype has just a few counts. Here the CDR3 reads CASSQRQGLYQETQYF. In DNA, the CDR3 is TGTGCCAGCAGCCAACGACAGGGACTGTACCAAGAGACCCAGTACTTC. This chain uses TRBV7-6 with TRBJ2-5; tentative D call: TRBD1 (7 bases). The CDR3 totals 16 residues. CDR1 SGHVS and CDR2 FNYEAQ come from the germline V gene. Deletions cut 5 bases from V and 0 bases from J, with 16 bases between.

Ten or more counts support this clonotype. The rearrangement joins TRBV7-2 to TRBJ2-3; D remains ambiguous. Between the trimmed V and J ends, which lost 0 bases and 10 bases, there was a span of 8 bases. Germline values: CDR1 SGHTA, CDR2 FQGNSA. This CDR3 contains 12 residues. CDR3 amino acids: CASSLAGNAQYF. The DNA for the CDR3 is TGTGCCAGCAGCTTAGCCGGTAATGCGCAGTATTTT.

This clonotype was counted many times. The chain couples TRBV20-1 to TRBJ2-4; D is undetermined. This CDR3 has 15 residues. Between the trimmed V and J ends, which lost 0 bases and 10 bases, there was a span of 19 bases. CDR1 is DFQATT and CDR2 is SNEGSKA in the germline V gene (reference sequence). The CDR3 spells CSAREPAKMPIIQYF. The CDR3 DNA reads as TGCAGTGCTAGAGAACCCGCCAAGATGCCAATAATTCAGTACTTC.

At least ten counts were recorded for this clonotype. The CDR3 region has the DNA TGTGCCAGTAGTATAACTTGGACGGTTACAACTAATGAAAAACTGTTTTTT. Translation: CASSITWTVTTNEKLFF. The chain has TRBV19 and TRBJ1-4; no firm D call. The V and J ends lost 2 bases and 0 bases respectively, with 13 bases between them. The CDR3 length is 17 residues. Germline V gene data show CDR1 as LNHDA and CDR2 as SQIVND (reference sequence).

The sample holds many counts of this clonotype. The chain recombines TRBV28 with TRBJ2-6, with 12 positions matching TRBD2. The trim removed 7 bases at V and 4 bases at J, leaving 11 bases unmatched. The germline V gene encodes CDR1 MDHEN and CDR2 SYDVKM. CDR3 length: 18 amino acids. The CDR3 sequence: CASKPFTSGRLGANVLTF. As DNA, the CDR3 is TGTGCCAGCAAGCCCTTTACTAGCGGGAGGTTGGGGGCCAACGTCCTGACTTTC.

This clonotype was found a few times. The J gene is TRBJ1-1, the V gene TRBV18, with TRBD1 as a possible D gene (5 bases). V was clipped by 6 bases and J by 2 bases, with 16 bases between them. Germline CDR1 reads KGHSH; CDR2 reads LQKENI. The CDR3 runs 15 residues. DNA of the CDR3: TGTGCCAGCTCCCGATCCGTGGGGGTAAACACTGAAGCTTTCTTT. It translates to CASSRSVGVNTEAFF.

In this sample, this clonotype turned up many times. The CDR3 is CASSLGVGGAGSGELFF. The CDR3 DNA sequence: TGCGCCAGCAGCTTGGGCGTTGGGGGCGCAGGGTCCGGGGAGCTGTTTTTT. The chain is built from TRBV5-1 and TRBJ2-2; TRBD1 is a possible D gene (6 bases). CDR1 and CDR2 (germline): SGHRS, YFSETQ. This CDR3 is 17 amino acids long. Trimming pared 0 bases from V and 6 bases from J, leaving 18 bases between.

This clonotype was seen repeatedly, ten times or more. CDR3 sequence (DNA): TGTGCCAGCAGCTTAATGGGACAGCGTAACACTGAAGCTTTCTTT. Protein sequence: CASSLMGQRNTEAFF. The chain links TRBV7-3 to TRBJ1-1, with 7 bases aligning to TRBD1. With V trimmed by 1 base and J by 2 bases, 4 bases remained unmatched. Germline V lookup: CDR1 SGHTA, CDR2 FQGTGA. The CDR3 spans 15 residues.

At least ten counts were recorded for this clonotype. The CDR3 spells CASGLLTGTGELFF. Here the CDR3 DNA reads TGCGCCAGCGGACTTTTAACAGGAACCGGGGAGCTGTTTTTT. This chain uses TRBV5-1 with TRBJ2-2; tentatively, D is TRBD1 or TRBD2 (5 bases each). This CDR3 region has 14 residues. With 7 bases removed from V and 5 bases from J, the gap between germline ends came to 15 bases. CDR1 is SGHRS and CDR2 is YFSETQ in the germline V gene.

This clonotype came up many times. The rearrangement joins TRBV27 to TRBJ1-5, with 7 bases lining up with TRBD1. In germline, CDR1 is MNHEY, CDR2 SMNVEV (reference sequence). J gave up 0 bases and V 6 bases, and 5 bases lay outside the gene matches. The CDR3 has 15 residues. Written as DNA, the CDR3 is TGTGCCAGCAGGGAAACAGGGGATAGCAATCAGCCCCAGCATTTT. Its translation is CASRETGDSNQPQHF.

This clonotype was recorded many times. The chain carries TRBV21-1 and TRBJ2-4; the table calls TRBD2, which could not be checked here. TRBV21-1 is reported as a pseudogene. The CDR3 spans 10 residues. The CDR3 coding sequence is TGTGCCAGCCGGGGGGGTATTCAGTACTTC. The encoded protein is CASRGGIQYF.

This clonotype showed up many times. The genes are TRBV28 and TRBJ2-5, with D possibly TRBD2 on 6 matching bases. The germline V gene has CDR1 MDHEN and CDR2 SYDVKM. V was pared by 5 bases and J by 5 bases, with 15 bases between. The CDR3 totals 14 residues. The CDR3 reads CASSPPGDWETQYF. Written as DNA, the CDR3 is TGTGCCAGCAGTCCACCGGGGGACTGGGAGACCCAGTACTTC.

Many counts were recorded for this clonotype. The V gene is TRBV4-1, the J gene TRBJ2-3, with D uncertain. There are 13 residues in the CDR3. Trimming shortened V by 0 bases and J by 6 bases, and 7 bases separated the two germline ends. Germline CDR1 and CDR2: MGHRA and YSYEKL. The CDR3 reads CASSQDRKDTQYF. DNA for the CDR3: TGCGCCAGCAGCCAAGATCGGAAGGATACGCAGTATTTT.

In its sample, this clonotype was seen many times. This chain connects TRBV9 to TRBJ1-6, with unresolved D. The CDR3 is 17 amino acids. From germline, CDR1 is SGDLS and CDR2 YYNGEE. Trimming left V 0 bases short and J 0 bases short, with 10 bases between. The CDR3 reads CASSVEAFSSYNSPLHF. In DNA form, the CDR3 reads TGTGCCAGCAGCGTAGAGGCATTTAGCTCCTATAATTCACCCCTCCACTTT. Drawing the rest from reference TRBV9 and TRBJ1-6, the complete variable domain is DSGVTQTPKHLITATGQRVTLRCSPRSGDLSVYWYQQSLDQGLQFLIQYYNGEERAKGNILERFSAQQFPDLHSELNLSSLELGDSALYFCASSVEAFSSYNSPLHFGNGTRLTVT.

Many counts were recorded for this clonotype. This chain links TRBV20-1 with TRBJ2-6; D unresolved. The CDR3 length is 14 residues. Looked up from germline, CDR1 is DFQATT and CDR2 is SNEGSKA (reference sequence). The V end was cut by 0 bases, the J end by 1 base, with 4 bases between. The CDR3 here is CSARDDSGANVLTF. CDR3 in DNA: TGCAGTGCTAGAGATGATTCTGGGGCCAACGTCCTGACTTTC.

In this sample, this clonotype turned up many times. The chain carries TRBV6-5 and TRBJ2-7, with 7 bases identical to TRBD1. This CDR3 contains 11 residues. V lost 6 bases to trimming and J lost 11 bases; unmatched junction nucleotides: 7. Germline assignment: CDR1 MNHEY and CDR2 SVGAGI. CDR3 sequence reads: CASRRDREEYF. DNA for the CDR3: TGTGCCAGCAGGAGAGACAGGGAAGAGTACTTC.

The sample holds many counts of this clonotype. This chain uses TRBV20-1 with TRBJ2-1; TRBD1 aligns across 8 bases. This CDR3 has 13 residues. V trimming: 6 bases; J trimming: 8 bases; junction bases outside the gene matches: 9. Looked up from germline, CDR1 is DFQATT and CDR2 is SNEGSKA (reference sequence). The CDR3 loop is CSASGQGSYEQFF. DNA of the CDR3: TGCAGTGCCTCCGGACAGGGTAGCTATGAGCAGTTCTTC.

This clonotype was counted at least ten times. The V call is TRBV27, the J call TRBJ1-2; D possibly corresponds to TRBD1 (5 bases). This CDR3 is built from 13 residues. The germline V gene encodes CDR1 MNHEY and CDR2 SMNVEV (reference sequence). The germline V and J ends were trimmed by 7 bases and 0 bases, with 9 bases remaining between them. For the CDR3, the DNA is TGTGCCAGCAAAGGGGAGGCTAACTATGGCTACACCTTC. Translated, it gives CASKGEANYGYTF.

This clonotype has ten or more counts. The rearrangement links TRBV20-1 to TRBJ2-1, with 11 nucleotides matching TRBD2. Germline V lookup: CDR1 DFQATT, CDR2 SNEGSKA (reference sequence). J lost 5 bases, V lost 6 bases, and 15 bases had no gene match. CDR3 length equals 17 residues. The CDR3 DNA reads TGCAGTGCCCACTTGACTAGCGGGGCAACTAAAGACAATGAGCAGTTCTTC. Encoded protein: CSAHLTSGATKDNEQFF.

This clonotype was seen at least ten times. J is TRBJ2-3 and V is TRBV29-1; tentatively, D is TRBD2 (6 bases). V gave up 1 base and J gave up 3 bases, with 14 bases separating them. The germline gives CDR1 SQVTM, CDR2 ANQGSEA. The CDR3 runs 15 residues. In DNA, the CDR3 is TGCAGCGTTGAAGGTACCCGGGACTGGACAGATACGCAGTATTTT. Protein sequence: CSVEGTRDWTDTQYF.

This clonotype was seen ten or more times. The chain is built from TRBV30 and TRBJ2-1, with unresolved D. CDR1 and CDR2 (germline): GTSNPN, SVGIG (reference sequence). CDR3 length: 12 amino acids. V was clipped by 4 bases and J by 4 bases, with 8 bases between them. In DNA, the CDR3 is TGTGCCTGGAAGGACGATTACAATGAGCAGTTCTTC. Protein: CAWKDDYNEQFF.

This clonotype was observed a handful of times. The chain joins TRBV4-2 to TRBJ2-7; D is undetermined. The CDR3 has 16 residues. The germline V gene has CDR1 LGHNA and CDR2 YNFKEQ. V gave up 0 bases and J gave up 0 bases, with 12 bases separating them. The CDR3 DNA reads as TGTGCCAGCAGCCAAGACAGTTATGCCAGCTCCTACGAGCAGTACTTC. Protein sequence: CASSQDSYASSYEQYF.